This record looks at one T cell receptor beta chain sequence and its context. This CDR3 has 13 amino acids. Germline V gene lookup returns CDR1 SGHRS and CDR2 YFSETQ. Deletions cut 7 bases from V and 0 bases from J, with 9 bases between. The data are from a study of CD8 T cells in Susac syndrome. The study sequenced TCR beta in blood CD8+ and CD4+ T cells. RNA amounts of roughly 0.45 to 1 ug underwent reverse transcription with random hexamers. An immunoSEQ multiplex PCR generated amplified TCR beta CDR3 products spanning 54 Vbeta and 13 Jbeta. TCRdb re-analysed the immunoSEQ multiplex PCR reads in MiXCR, keeping a single row per CDR3 protein. The sample has 150,000 to 200,000 distinct CDR3 sequences, around 94% seen once.

The specimen sequenced was CD4+ T cells from PBMCs. This receptor was obtained from a human donor with multiple sclerosis. This chain connects TRBV5-1 to TRBJ2-3; D is undetermined. For the CDR3, the DNA is TGCGCCAGCGGATCCCTTAGCACAGATACGCAGTATTTT. Its protein is CASGSLSTDTQYF.